These 32 T cell receptor beta chains originate from one sample sequenced in a study of blood T cells in healthy people across ages. Primers used in a second PCR of about 6 to 11 cycles were a sample-barcoded 5' primer and a J-beta primer mix. From the 5' RACE reads, TCRdb called clonotypes with MiXCR, one entry per CDR3 protein. The data show hundreds of thousands of distinct CDR3 sequences, just over 55% seen once. Sequencing was done on a sample of blood. These receptors all stem from a man aged 35 to 55 in good health.

In this sample, this clonotype turned up many times. This chain joins TRBV14 and TRBJ2-5; unclear D gene. The CDR3 length is 12 residues. CDR1 is SGHDN, CDR2 FVKESK, per germline. Trimming shortened V by 5 bases and J by 0 bases, and 4 bases separated the two germline ends. CDR3 protein: CASSRNQETQYF. CDR3 coding DNA: TGTGCCAGCAGCAGGAACCAAGAGACCCAGTACTTC. Drawing the rest from reference TRBV14 and TRBJ2-5, the complete variable domain is EAGVTQFPSHSVIEKGQTVTLRCDPISGHDNLYWYRRVMGKEIKFLLHFVKESKQDESGMPNNRFLAERTGGTYSTLKVQPAELEDSGVYFCASSRNQETQYFGPGTRLLVL.

The chain has TRBV12-3 or TRBV12-4 and TRBJ2-3, with D tentatively TRBD2 (7 bases). The CDR3 totals 16 residues. V lost 4 bases, J lost 6 bases, and 20 bases lay in between. CDR3 sequence (DNA): TGTGCCAGCAGTTCACCGCTCAGGGGACTAATGGATACGCAGTATTTT. This encodes CASSSPLRGLMDTQYF.

This chain joins TRBV3-1 and TRBJ2-3; tentatively, D is TRBD1 or TRBD2 (5 bases each). The CDR3 spans 14 residues. Germline CDR1 is LGHDT and CDR2 is YNNKEL (reference sequence). V was pared by 1 base and J by 6 bases, with 11 bases between. Here the CDR3 DNA reads TGTGCCAGCAGCCAAGGGAGAGGGGCGGATACGCAGTATTTT. Its translation: CASSQGRGADTQYF.

This clonotype was seen many times. This chain uses TRBV27 with TRBJ1-2; D remains unclear. This CDR3 has 11 residues. Per germline, CDR1 MNHEY and CDR2 SMNVEV (reference sequence). V gave up 5 bases and J gave up 5 bases, with 6 bases separating them. CDR3 nucleotides: TGTGCCAGCAGTCGCGGTTATGGCTACACCTTC. This sequence encodes CASSRGYGYTF.

The rearrangement uses TRBV11-2 and TRBJ2-4, with D tentatively TRBD1 (6 bases). CDR1 is SGHAT and CDR2 is FQNNGV in the germline V gene. Trimming took off 5 bases at V and 0 bases at J, with 14 bases between the two ends. CDR3 length: 16 residues. Here the CDR3 reads CASSPRTDAAKNIQYF. In nucleotides, the CDR3 is TGTGCCAGCAGCCCTAGGACAGACGCAGCCAAAAACATTCAGTACTTC.

This clonotype has more than one count but fewer than ten. This sequence joins TRBV3-1 and TRBJ2-4, with 10 nucleotides matching TRBD1. The DNA end is more similar to TRBJ2-5, so the J call may be wrong. The CDR3 covers 16 residues. Looked up from germline, CDR1 is LGHDT and CDR2 is YNNKEL (reference sequence). The CDR3 loop is CASSQETTGGAETQYF. The CDR3 coding sequence is TGTGCCAGCAGCCAAGAAACGACAGGGGGCGCGGAGACCCAGTACTTC.

The chain has TRBV9 and TRBJ2-1; D ambiguous. Germline V CDR1 and CDR2: SGDLS, YYNGEE. V was cut by 0 bases and J by 5 bases, with 6 bases left in between. The CDR3 length is 13 residues. The CDR3 nucleotides are TGTGCCAGCAGCGTAGTTGGGAACAATGAGCAGTTCTTC. This encodes CASSVVGNNEQFF.

V gene TRBV7-9 combines with J gene TRBJ2-2; 7 positions match TRBD1. J gave up 0 bases and V 3 bases, and 1 base lay outside the gene matches. The CDR3 runs to 15 residues. Germline assignment: CDR1 SEHNR and CDR2 FQNEAQ (reference sequence). The CDR3 bases are TGTGCCAGCAGCTTTACAGGGGCGAACACCGGGGAGCTGTTTTTT. Residues: CASSFTGANTGELFF.

This clonotype has more than one count but fewer than ten. The J gene is TRBJ2-3, the V gene TRBV6-5; 8 bases line up with TRBD2. The V and J ends lost 6 bases and 5 bases, in that order; junction bases with no gene match: 7. CDR3 length: 14 residues. CDR1 is MNHEY and CDR2 is SVGAGI in the germline V gene. The CDR3 nucleotides are TGTGCCAGCAGGTCCAGCGGGAGAATAGATACGCAGTATTTT. Protein product: CASRSSGRIDTQYF.

This clonotype was counted only a few times. The rearrangement links TRBV20-1 to TRBJ1-6, with 7 bases that match TRBD1. Unmatched junction bases numbered 2, after V lost 3 bases and J lost 3 bases. The CDR3 extends over 14 amino acids. The germline gives CDR1 DFQATT, CDR2 SNEGSKA (reference sequence). DNA of the CDR3: TGCAGTGCTAGGACAGGGAGCTATAATTCACCCCTCCACTTT. It yields the protein CSARTGSYNSPLHF.

The J gene is TRBJ2-7, the V gene TRBV28; 9 nucleotides match TRBD1. Germline values: CDR1 MDHEN, CDR2 SYDVKM. The CDR3 length is 12 residues. After removal of 5 bases from V and 5 bases from J, the junction contained 1 base not matched to a gene. Written as DNA, the CDR3 is TGTGCCAGCAGTGGGGACAGGGACGAGCAGTACTTC. Protein sequence: CASSGDRDEQYF.

This chain joins TRBV2 and TRBJ2-3, with D uncertain. Germline V gene lookup returns CDR1 SNHLY and CDR2 FYNNEI. The CDR3 spans 16 residues. With 6 bases removed from V and 2 bases from J, the gap between germline ends came to 18 bases. For the CDR3, the DNA is TGTGCCAGCAGCAAAGAAACCGCTGCGCCCACAGATACGCAGTATTTT. Translated, it gives CASSKETAAPTDTQYF.

The gene calls are TRBV11-3 and TRBJ2-1; D uncertain. The CDR3 loop spans 12 amino acids. Germline V gene lookup returns CDR1 SGHNT and CDR2 YENEEA. V dropped 1 base and J dropped 10 bases, with 8 bases sitting between them. The CDR3 reads CASSLVHEEQFF. CDR3 DNA sequence: TGTGCCAGCAGCTTAGTCCATGAAGAGCAGTTCTTC.

J is TRBJ2-6 and V is TRBV12-5, with D possibly being TRBD1 (6 bases). V gave up 4 bases and J gave up 0 bases, with 16 bases separating them. This CDR3 comprises 18 residues. Looked up from germline, CDR1 is LGHNT and CDR2 is FRNRAP. The CDR3, as DNA: TGTGCTAGTGGTTGGTTGCTACAGGGCGCCTCTGGGGCCAACGTCCTGACTTTC. It codes for CASGWLLQGASGANVLTF.

J is TRBJ2-2 and V is TRBV6-2 or TRBV6-3; D gene ambiguous. The CDR3 loop spans 14 amino acids. Looked up from germline, CDR1 is MNHEY and CDR2 is SVGEGT. V was cut by 8 bases and J by 0 bases, with 10 bases left in between. The CDR3 sequence is CASLQRSNTGELFF. CDR3 DNA sequence: TGTGCCAGCCTGCAACGATCGAACACCGGGGAGCTGTTTTTT.

Ten or more counts support this clonotype. The chain links TRBV27 to TRBJ2-5; D remains unclear. V was shortened by 5 bases and J by 2 bases, with 18 bases between the two germline ends. Germline-derived CDR1 and CDR2 are MNHEY and SMNVEV (reference sequence). The CDR3 runs 16 residues. The CDR3 spells CASSSSQLALQETQYF. The CDR3, as DNA: TGTGCCAGCAGTAGCTCCCAGTTGGCCTTACAAGAGACCCAGTACTTC.

In DNA, the CDR3 is TGTGCCAGCAGTTCGGACATATGGAACACTGAAGCTTTCTTT. Translation gives CASSSDIWNTEAFF. The genes are TRBV6-5 and TRBJ1-1; D possibly corresponds to TRBD1 (5 bases). The CDR3 has 14 residues. V dropped 4 bases and J dropped 1 base, with 10 bases sitting between them. The germline V gene has CDR1 MNHEY and CDR2 SVGAGI.

The rearrangement uses TRBV5-1 and TRBJ2-3; no clear D gene. Per germline, CDR1 SGHRS and CDR2 YFSETQ. The CDR3 loop spans 13 amino acids. Trimming took off 0 bases at V and 7 bases at J, with 9 bases between the two ends. Here the CDR3 reads CASSLEAANTQYF. The DNA of the CDR3 is TGCGCCAGCAGCTTGGAAGCAGCGAATACGCAGTATTTT.

About this clonotype: Germline and junction disagree at one end, which may indicate a read error. This chain uses TRBV12-3 or TRBV12-4 with TRBJ2-5; D is possibly TRBD2 (6 bases). This CDR3 spans 13 amino acids. CDR3 sequence: CASRPTSQETQHF. For the CDR3, the DNA is TGTGCCAGCAGACCGACTAGTCAAGAGACCCAGCACTTC.

This sequence joins TRBV5-6 and TRBJ2-4, with D perhaps matching TRBD1 (6 bases). The last part of the DNA fits TRBJ2-7 better; the J call may be wrong. The germline gives CDR1 SGHDT, CDR2 YYEEEE. The CDR3 has 16 residues. The CDR3 nucleotides are TGTGCCAGCAGCGGTCGGACAGTAGGAATGGTCTACGAGCAGTACTTC. It is translated as CASSGRTVGMVYEQYF.

This chain connects TRBV2 to TRBJ2-2; D is unclear. Per the germline V gene, CDR1 is SNHLY and CDR2 is FYNNEI. This CDR3 is 15 amino acids long. Trimming took 2 bases from V and 5 from J, leaving 12 bases between them. DNA for the CDR3: TGTGCCAGCAGTGAAAGTGACACCCCGACCGGGGAGCTGTTTTTT. Encoded protein: CASSESDTPTGELFF.

This rearrangement joins TRBV5-1 to TRBJ2-2, with TRBD2 as a possible D gene (5 bases). Germline V gene lookup returns CDR1 SGHRS and CDR2 YFSETQ. This CDR3 is 15 amino acids long. V was cut by 2 bases and J by 0 bases, with 8 bases left in between. Here the CDR3 DNA reads TGCGCCAGCAGCTTTGAGGGCACGAACACCGGGGAGCTGTTTTTT. It is translated as CASSFEGTNTGELFF.

The chain has TRBV28 and TRBJ1-2; no reliable D call. The CDR3 has 14 amino acids. V lost 6 bases to trimming and J lost 7 bases, with 18 bases between them. The germline V gene has CDR1 MDHEN and CDR2 SYDVKM. CDR3 coding DNA: TGTGCCAGCAGCCTATTAAATTCTTCTGGTGGCTACACCTTC. Translation gives CASSLLNSSGGYTF.

CDR3 bases: TGTGCCATCAGTGAGTCGACTCCAGATGGAGGAAATCAGCCCCAGCATTTT. It translates to CAISESTPDGGNQPQHF. This chain links TRBV10-3 with TRBJ1-5; D unresolved. V lost 0 bases and J 4 bases, leaving 16 bases between the germline ends. Germline values: CDR1 ENHRY, CDR2 SYGVKD. CDR3 size: 17 residues.

This clonotype appeared a few times. This chain uses TRBV27 with TRBJ2-7, with 9 bases lining up with TRBD1. Germline V gene sequence: CDR1 MNHEY, CDR2 SMNVEV (reference sequence). The ends lost 3 bases at V and 6 bases at J; junction bases unmatched: 6. The CDR3 extends over 14 amino acids. CDR3 DNA: TGTGCCAGCAGTTTTGGGACAGGGATTTCCGAGCAGTACTTC. Amino acid sequence: CASSFGTGISEQYF.

A few counts support this clonotype. In DNA, the CDR3 is TGTGCCAGCAGCCCGACTCTGGCGGTACTCACAGATACGCAGTATTTT. Translated, it gives CASSPTLAVLTDTQYF. V gene TRBV9 combines with J gene TRBJ2-3, with D uncertain. CDR1 and CDR2 from the germline V gene are SGDLS and YYNGEE. Trimming pared 4 bases from V and 2 bases from J, leaving 17 bases between. The CDR3 spans 16 residues.

This clonotype came up once. V is TRBV12-3 or TRBV12-4 and J is TRBJ2-5, with a weak D call TRBD1 (5 bases). The CDR3 totals 13 residues. V shed 4 bases and J shed 11 bases, with 17 bases lying between them. CDR3 nucleotide sequence: TGTGCCAGCAGTTCCGGCAGGGCGGATGAGCAGTACTTC. Residues: CASSSGRADEQYF.

The rearrangement uses TRBV29-1 and TRBJ2-5; either TRBD1 or TRBD2 may supply D (5 bases each). Trimming took 2 bases from V and 3 from J, leaving 25 bases between them. Germline V gene sequence: CDR1 SQVTM, CDR2 ANQGSEA. The CDR3 is 18 amino acids. This CDR3 is CSVETSPHSGSIKETQYF. The CDR3 DNA sequence: TGCAGCGTTGAAACGAGCCCCCATTCAGGGAGTATCAAAGAGACCCAGTACTTC.

This sequence joins TRBV18 and TRBJ2-5; the D gene could be TRBD1 or TRBD2 (6 bases each). V lost 6 bases, J lost 2 bases, and 13 bases lay in between. Germline CDR1 reads KGHSH; CDR2 reads LQKENI. The CDR3 is 14 residues long. The CDR3 bases are TGTGCCAGCTCGATGCAGGGGAGGCAAGAGACCCAGTACTTC. The encoded protein is CASSMQGRQETQYF.

In its sample, this clonotype was seen a few times. This rearrangement joins TRBV29-1 to TRBJ2-3, with 14 bases that match TRBD2. Per germline, CDR1 SQVTM and CDR2 ANQGSEA. The trim removed 1 base at V and 3 bases at J, leaving 6 bases unmatched. This CDR3 has 17 residues. The CDR3 DNA follows: TGCAGCGTTGAAGGACTAGCGGGAGGGCCTAGGACAGATACGCAGTATTTT. Translated, it gives CSVEGLAGGPRTDTQYF.

This chain uses TRBV20-1 with TRBJ2-3; unclear D gene. V dropped 6 bases and J dropped 1 base, with 11 bases sitting between them. Germline V CDR1 and CDR2: DFQATT, SNEGSKA (reference sequence). This CDR3 is 13 amino acids long. The CDR3 sequence is CSAPFTRTDTQYF. CDR3 DNA: TGCAGTGCCCCGTTTACTCGCACAGATACGCAGTATTTT.

This clonotype showed up many times. CDR3 sequence: CASLDFTDTQYF. CDR3 DNA: TGTGCCAGCCTTGATTTTACAGATACGCAGTATTTT. The chain carries TRBV6-1 and TRBJ2-3; D is ambiguous. The CDR3 spans 12 residues. V was shortened by 8 bases and J by 3 bases, with 9 bases between the two germline ends. From germline, CDR1 is MNHNS and CDR2 SASEGT.